Only one count was recorded for the clone carrying this T cell receptor beta chain. The CDR3 consists of 14 residues. In germline, CDR1 is GTSNPN, CDR2 SVGIG (reference sequence). Deletions cut 0 bases from V and 3 bases from J, with 9 bases between. Under the authors' procedure: By means of reference gene primer amplification, nucleated cell counts were estimated. Libraries were prepared by immunoSEQ multiplex PCR; TCRdb keeps only in-frame clonotypes and omits some of them. The V and J calls and clone size were taken over from that table, and D and trimming were inferred from the DNA. The sample includes some 230,000 clones, roughly 80% seen only once; the top ten take just under 7.5%. This sample was included in a study of blood T cell repertoires in COVID-19. Study in general: Samples representing acute and convalescent COVID-19 were sourced from the United States, Italy and Spain. In each case, the material was cDNA or gDNA derived from T cells, B-cell-depleted T cells, or PBMCs.

The clonotype was recovered from a woman between 50 and 59 years old with acute or convalescent COVID-19. Sequenced sample: peripheral blood. This rearrangement joins TRBV30 to TRBJ1-5; tentative D call: TRBD1 (6 bases). CDR3 nucleotide sequence: TGTGCCTGGAGTGTGACAGGAGACAATCAGCCCCAGCATTTT. Amino acids: CAWSVTGDNQPQHF.